The 12 T cell receptor beta chains presented below share a single source sample, sequenced in a study of T cells in Graves' hyperthyroidism and ophthalmopathy. RNA transcripts yielded amplified TCR beta CDR3 regions. The study used the HTBI primer set for a first-round RT-PCR of the TCR CDR3. TCRdb reprocessed the multiplex PCR reads with MiXCR, giving one entry per CDR3 protein. This table holds 650,000 to 850,000 distinct CDR3 sequences, roughly 20% found once. Material for sequencing was blood. The receptors shown here come from a woman aged 45 to 65 with Graves' hyperthyroidism that later progressed to Graves' ophthalmopathy.

The chain combines TRBV4-1 with TRBJ1-5; D gene unclear. The CDR3 has 16 residues. V lost 2 bases and J lost 4, with 15 bases in between. CDR1 and CDR2 (germline): MGHRA, YSYEKL. CDR3 amino acids: CASSQTLPQSNQPQHF. The CDR3 DNA sequence: TGCGCCAGCAGCCAAACGCTACCCCAGTCGAATCAGCCCCAGCATTTT.

This clonotype was seen more than once but under ten times. The chain joins TRBV27 to TRBJ2-1, with D tentatively TRBD2 (6 bases). V shed 3 bases and J shed 8 bases, with 11 bases lying between them. Germline CDR1 MNHEY, CDR2 SMNVEV (reference sequence). The CDR3 has 13 amino acids. CDR3 in amino acids: CASSFLAPDEQFF. CDR3 bases: TGTGCCAGCAGTTTTCTAGCGCCGGATGAGCAGTTCTTC.

This clonotype came up many times. The chain couples TRBV29-1 to TRBJ1-1; a weak D match, TRBD1 (5 bases). V was trimmed by 5 bases and J by 1 base, leaving 17 bases between them. Germline V lookup: CDR1 SQVTM, CDR2 ANQGSEA. The CDR3 has 15 amino acids. The CDR3 coding sequence is TGCAGCGTTCTCACTCAACGGACATCGAACACTGAAGCTTTCTTT. Protein product: CSVLTQRTSNTEAFF.

V usage is TRBV12-5 and J usage is TRBJ2-7; D is perhaps TRBD2 (7 bases). The CDR3 runs to 15 residues. Trimming cost V 4 bases and J 3 bases, with 16 bases left between them. Germline values: CDR1 LGHNT, CDR2 FRNRAP. The chain's CDR3 is CASGSEGGAIYEQYF. CDR3 DNA sequence: TGTGCTAGTGGTTCGGAGGGGGGGGCTATCTACGAGCAGTACTTC.

The V gene is TRBV6-1, the J gene TRBJ2-1, with 13 bases identical to TRBD2. The germline CDR1 and CDR2 sequences are MNHNS and SASEGT. The CDR3 consists of 17 residues. V lost 6 bases to trimming and J lost 7 bases; unmatched junction nucleotides: 12. CDR3 protein: CASRTLAGGFVGNEQFF. CDR3 sequence (DNA): TGTGCCAGCAGGACACTAGCGGGGGGGTTTGTGGGGAATGAGCAGTTCTTC.

The sample holds a few counts of this clonotype. The chain joins TRBV30 to TRBJ2-1; the match to TRBD1 covers 8 bases. The CDR3 loop spans 12 amino acids. CDR1 is GTSNPN and CDR2 is SVGIG in the germline V gene (reference sequence). J lost 13 bases, V lost 4 bases, and 9 bases had no gene match. The CDR3 coding sequence is TGTGCCTGGAACCAACAGGGGGTCGACCAGTTCTTC. Its protein is CAWNQQGVDQFF.

This clonotype was recorded many times. The rearrangement links TRBV2 to TRBJ1-2; 11 bases match TRBD1. CDR1 is SNHLY and CDR2 is FYNNEI in the germline V gene. Trimming removed 11 bases from V and 5 bases from J; junction bases left unmatched: 13. This CDR3 comprises 15 residues. In DNA, the CDR3 is TGTGCCGGCGGGACAGGGGGTGTTATTAAGTATGGCTACACCTTC. It yields the protein CAGGTGGVIKYGYTF.

Many counts were recorded for this clonotype. The rearrangement uses TRBV20-1 and TRBJ2-7, with 9 positions matching TRBD1. The CDR3 runs to 13 residues. Germline V gene lookup returns CDR1 DFQATT and CDR2 SNEGSKA (reference sequence). V shed 6 bases and J 4 bases; nucleotides not matched to a gene: 7. In DNA form, the CDR3 reads TGCAGTGCGTATCCCGGGACAGGGTACGAGCAGTACTTC. Its protein product is CSAYPGTGYEQYF.

This clonotype appeared many times. This chain joins TRBV6-1 and TRBJ2-7; TRBD1 agrees at 8 bases. J lost 5 bases, V lost 6 bases, and 9 bases had no gene match. The length of the CDR3 is 14 residues. Germline assignment: CDR1 MNHNS and CDR2 SASEGT. This CDR3 is CASSDRGVRDEQYF. Here the CDR3 DNA reads TGTGCCAGCAGCGACAGGGGAGTCCGGGACGAGCAGTACTTC.

This clonotype appeared many times. The chain recombines TRBV20-1 with TRBJ1-2; TRBD1 matches at 8 bases. Germline V gene sequence: CDR1 DFQATT, CDR2 SNEGSKA (reference sequence). The CDR3 spans 13 residues. Losses at the gene ends were 6 bases for V and 2 bases for J; bases not matched to a gene: 5. Written as DNA, the CDR3 is TGCAGTGCCGAGACAGGGGTCAACTATGGCTACACCTTC. This translates into CSAETGVNYGYTF.

This clonotype was detected ten times or more. This chain joins TRBV2 and TRBJ2-7; TRBD2 matches 7 bases. V gave up 10 bases and J gave up 0 bases; unmatched junction bases: 18. CDR3 length: 17 residues. Looked up from germline, CDR1 is SNHLY and CDR2 is FYNNEI. DNA of the CDR3: TGTGCCACTACCGAGGGGCCGGGAGGCCTGTTCTCCTACGAGCAGTACTTC. This gives the protein CATTEGPGGLFSYEQYF.

This clonotype was seen a handful of times. The chain is built from TRBV20-1 and TRBJ1-2, with a possible D match to TRBD1 (5 bases). Trimming pared 3 bases from V and 8 bases from J, leaving 13 bases between. Germline V gene lookup returns CDR1 DFQATT and CDR2 SNEGSKA (reference sequence). The CDR3 is 12 amino acids. This CDR3 is CSASGQGGGYTF. CDR3 nucleotide sequence: TGCAGTGCTAGTGGTCAGGGTGGGGGCTACACCTTC.